This entry lists 23 T cell receptor beta chains sequenced from one sample in a study of PD-1 blockade in classical Hodgkin lymphoma. Following autologous stem cell transplantation, relapse occurred in every patient, and exposure to brentuximab vedotin varied. Assay: immunoSEQ multiplex PCR; the TCRdb copy retains only in-frame clones and omits some. The sample yields approximately 27,000 clones, under 90% seen once. The material was peripheral blood mononuclear cells (PBMCs), obtained at baseline. Receptors originate from a human donor with classical Hodgkin lymphoma.

The rearrangement links TRBV7-8 to TRBJ2-2; no firm D call. This CDR3 has 17 residues. Germline-derived CDR1 and CDR2 are SGHVS and FQNEAQ. Trimming took off 5 bases at V and 5 bases at J, with 21 bases between the two ends. CDR3 sequence: CASSPLGPTLETGELFF. CDR3 sequence (DNA): TGTGCCAGCAGCCCCCTTGGTCCGACCCTGGAAACCGGGGAGCTGTTTTTT.

The genes are TRBV5-4 and TRBJ1-2; 8 bases line up with TRBD1. V trimming: 4 bases; J trimming: 3 bases; junction bases outside the gene matches: 11. The germline V gene encodes CDR1 SGHNT and CDR2 YYREEE (reference sequence). CDR3 size: 16 residues. CDR3 bases: TGTGCCAGCAGCCACCCGACAGGGGAAAAGCACTATGGCTACACCTTC. Protein: CASSHPTGEKHYGYTF.

The V call is TRBV5-1, the J call TRBJ2-5, with TRBD2 matching 15 bases. The J segment lost 5 bases and the V segment lost 8 bases, leaving 10 bases of the junction unmatched. This CDR3 is built from 16 residues. Germline V gives CDR1 SGHRS, CDR2 YFSETQ. CDR3 in amino acids: CASSTDGTSGGETQYF. The CDR3 DNA sequence: TGCGCCAGTTCGACCGATGGGACTAGCGGGGGGGAGACCCAGTACTTC.

The V call is TRBV5-8, the J call TRBJ1-5; D is ambiguous. Germline lookup yields CDR1 SGHTS and CDR2 YDEGEE. The CDR3 spans 15 residues. V shed 0 bases and J shed 0 bases, with 7 bases lying between them. The CDR3 nucleotides are TGTGCCAGCAGCTTGGGCGGGTATAGCAATCAGCCCCAGCATTTT. This gives the protein CASSLGGYSNQPQHF.

V and J are TRBV5-1 and TRBJ2-5; D gene ambiguous. V lost 4 bases to trimming and J lost 1 base, with 8 bases between them. The germline V gene has CDR1 SGHRS and CDR2 YFSETQ. This CDR3 comprises 13 residues. In DNA, the CDR3 is TGCGCCAGCAGCATGTGGGGCCAAGAGACCCAGTACTTC. As protein: CASSMWGQETQYF.

The chain employs TRBV7-2 and TRBJ1-6, with D perhaps matching TRBD1 (6 bases). The V end was cut by 5 bases, the J end by 7 bases, with 15 bases between. Germline-derived CDR1 and CDR2 are SGHTA and FQGNSA. The CDR3 has 15 amino acids. The CDR3 reads CASSPLPTGNSPLHF. CDR3 DNA: TGTGCCAGCAGCCCCCTACCAACAGGGAATTCACCCCTCCACTTT.

The chain links TRBV18 to TRBJ1-1; D gene ambiguous. The CDR3 loop spans 13 amino acids. The V end was cut by 3 bases, the J end by 2 bases, with 7 bases between. CDR1 is KGHSH and CDR2 is LQKENI in the germline V gene. CDR3 residues: CASSPQINTEAFF. CDR3 sequence (DNA): TGTGCCAGCTCACCTCAGATTAACACTGAAGCTTTCTTT.

The rearrangement joins TRBV6-5 to TRBJ1-1; 8 positions agree with TRBD1. Losses at the gene ends were 6 bases for V and 3 bases for J; bases not matched to a gene: 9. CDR1 is MNHEY, CDR2 SVGAGI, per germline. The CDR3 runs 15 residues. Written as DNA, the CDR3 is TGTGCCAGCAGCCAAAGACAGGGGTTGGACACTGAAGCTTTCTTT. It is translated as CASSQRQGLDTEAFF.

In its sample, this clone was seen a few times. The rearrangement uses TRBV7-9 and TRBJ1-1; D is uncertain. Germline assignment: CDR1 SEHNR and CDR2 FQNEAQ (reference sequence). The length of the CDR3 is 12 residues. Between the trimmed V and J ends, which lost 2 bases and 4 bases, there was a span of 5 bases. Written as DNA, the CDR3 is TGTGCCAGCAGCTTAACCGCCACTGAAGCTTTCTTT. It yields the protein CASSLTATEAFF.

The V and J genes are TRBV27 and TRBJ2-1; 7 positions match TRBD2. The CDR3 sequence is 13 residues long. The V gene end was trimmed by 6 bases and the J gene end by 11 bases; junction bases not matched to a gene: 10. From germline, CDR1 is MNHEY and CDR2 SMNVEV (reference sequence). CDR3: CASRSTGTTKQFF. DNA for the CDR3: TGTGCCAGCAGATCTACCGGGACTACCAAGCAGTTCTTC.

V and J are TRBV19 and TRBJ1-1; TRBD1 is a possible D gene (5 bases). V gave up 0 bases and J gave up 4 bases, with 9 bases separating them. The V gene's germline CDR1 is LNHDA and CDR2 SQIVND (reference sequence). This CDR3 is 14 amino acids long. The CDR3 reads CASSIEGRGTEAFF. The CDR3 DNA is TGTGCCAGTAGTATAGAGGGGAGGGGCACTGAAGCTTTCTTT.

Here the CDR3 DNA reads TGTGCCAGCAGCTTACATTGGGCTAGCGGGGGGGCCTACGAGCAGTACTTC. Amino acid sequence: CASSLHWASGGAYEQYF. The chain has TRBV7-6 and TRBJ2-7, with TRBD2 identical over 12 bases. CDR3 size: 17 residues. Trimming at V came to 2 bases and at J to 2 bases, leaving 7 bases not matched to a gene. Germline CDR1 reads SGHVS; CDR2 reads FNYEAQ.

This clone was seen a handful of times. The J gene is TRBJ2-1, the V gene TRBV4-3; D is uncertain. Germline CDR1 is LGHNA and CDR2 is YSLEER. Trimming stripped 0 bases from V and 7 bases from J, with 7 bases between. This CDR3 is built from 13 residues. CDR3 in amino acids: CASSQDWDNEQFF. As DNA, the CDR3 is TGCGCCAGCAGCCAAGATTGGGATAATGAGCAGTTCTTC.

This chain links TRBV4-3 with TRBJ2-1; D gene uncertain. This CDR3 contains 15 residues. The germline V gene encodes CDR1 LGHNA and CDR2 YSLEER. Between the trimmed V and J ends, which lost 1 base and 7 bases, there was a span of 14 bases. The CDR3 region has the DNA TGCGCCAGCAGCCAAGTAGCAGGTAGTGGAAATGAGCAGTTCTTC. Encoded protein: CASSQVAGSGNEQFF.

The rearrangement links TRBV7-8 to TRBJ1-2; D is uncertain. This CDR3 is built from 14 residues. CDR1 is SGHVS, CDR2 FQNEAQ, per germline. Trimming stripped 1 base from V and 4 bases from J, with 10 bases between. CDR3: CASSLGTSSYGYTF. Written as DNA, the CDR3 is TGTGCCAGCAGCTTAGGAACATCGAGCTATGGCTACACCTTC.

This clone was counted between two and nine times. The chain is built from TRBV7-9 and TRBJ2-4; D may correspond to TRBD1 or TRBD2 (5 bases each). The ends were cut back, 4 bases at V and 7 bases at J, with 14 bases in the middle. Germline lookup yields CDR1 SEHNR and CDR2 FQNEAQ (reference sequence). The CDR3 is made up of 14 amino acids. The CDR3 DNA follows: TGTGCCAGCAGCTCTCAGGGTTGGGGGAACATTCAGTACTTC. It encodes CASSSQGWGNIQYF. Complete variable domain (other parts from reference TRBV7-9 and TRBJ2-4): DTGVSQNPRHKITKRGQNVTFRCDPISEHNRLYWYRQTLGQGPEFLTYFQNEAQLEKSRLLSDRFSAERPKGSFSTLEIQRTEQGDSAMYLCASSSQGWGNIQYFGAGTRLSVL.

This clone occurred a few times. The rearrangement uses TRBV7-9 and TRBJ1-2, with D tentatively TRBD1 (6 bases). Germline V CDR1 and CDR2: SEHNR, FQNEAQ (reference sequence). The CDR3 is made up of 16 amino acids. Deletions cut 5 bases from V and 7 bases from J, with 23 bases between. This CDR3 reads CASSLSGGDRSSGYTF. CDR3 DNA sequence: TGTGCCAGCAGCCTTAGTGGGGGCGACAGATCGAGTGGCTACACCTTC.

To note about this clone: A read error is likely, as this CDR3 ends without the conserved phenylalanine or tryptophan. The CDR3 DNA sequence: TGCGCCAGCAGCTTTGAGGGGGGCCCTATCTATGGCTACACCTCC. It specifies CASSFEGGPIYGYTS. The V gene is TRBV5-1, the J gene TRBJ1-2, with D perhaps TRBD1 (6 bases). Per the germline V gene, CDR1 is SGHRS and CDR2 is YFSETQ. The CDR3 has 15 residues. The V end was cut by 2 bases, the J end by 4 bases, with 15 bases between.

The chain is built from TRBV19 and TRBJ2-1, with D maybe TRBD2 (6 bases). Trimming shortened V by 3 bases and J by 5 bases, and 17 bases separated the two germline ends. This CDR3 spans 16 amino acids. Germline CDR1 LNHDA, CDR2 SQIVND (reference sequence). CDR3 sequence reads: CASSIFAEGPDNEQFF. The CDR3 coding sequence is TGTGCCAGTAGTATCTTCGCGGAGGGGCCAGACAATGAGCAGTTCTTC. The variable domain in full, completed from reference TRBV19 and TRBJ2-1, reads DGGITQSPKYLFRKEGQNVTLSCEQNLNHDAMYWYRQDPGQGLRLIYYSQIVNDFQKGDIAEGYSVSREKKESFPLTVTSAQKNPTAFYLCASSIFAEGPDNEQFFGPGTRLTVL.

This chain joins TRBV5-1 and TRBJ2-5; 7 bases are shared with TRBD1. From germline, CDR1 is SGHRS and CDR2 YFSETQ. The CDR3 has 14 residues. The trim removed 4 bases at V and 4 bases at J, leaving 7 bases unmatched. CDR3 bases: TGCGCCAGCAGCAGTGCCCCAGGGGGAGAGACCCAGTACTTC. Amino acids: CASSSAPGGETQYF.

V gene TRBV7-9 combines with J gene TRBJ1-1; 10 bases line up with TRBD1. The V segment lost 6 bases and the J segment 10 bases; nucleotides outside the gene matches: 8. This CDR3 comprises 13 residues. Per the germline V gene, CDR1 is SEHNR and CDR2 is FQNEAQ (reference sequence). CDR3 in DNA: TGTGCCAGCAGTCATGGACAGGGGGTGGGAGCTTTCTTT. Protein: CASSHGQGVGAFF.

The gene calls are TRBV11-3 and TRBJ1-1; D is unclear. Germline CDR1 SGHNT, CDR2 YENEEA. CDR3 length: 13 amino acids. Deletions cut 4 bases from V and 3 bases from J, with 9 bases between. The CDR3 DNA reads as TGTGCCAGCAGCTATGAGTTGGACACTGAAGCTTTCTTT. It translates to CASSYELDTEAFF.

V gene TRBV14 combines with J gene TRBJ1-4, with D hard to call. CDR3 length equals 14 residues. From germline, CDR1 is SGHDN and CDR2 FVKESK. The V gene lost 4 bases and the J gene lost 5 bases, with 11 bases spanning the gap. CDR3: CASSLSGANEKLFF. Here the CDR3 DNA reads TGTGCCAGCAGCCTCTCCGGCGCCAATGAAAAACTGTTTTTT.